These 22 T cell receptor beta chains came from one sample sequenced in a study of blood T cells in healthy people across ages. A J-beta primer mix and a sample-barcoded 5' primer were used in a second PCR of roughly 7 to 12 cycles. One entry per CDR3 protein results from TCRdb running MiXCR on the 5' RACE reads. The sample contains over 500,000 distinct CDR3 sequences, approximately 26% of which appear only once. The same sample was also used in a study of T cells of mothers and their children.

The sequenced sample consisted of blood. These receptors were taken from a boy aged 2 to 9 in good health.

The chain recombines TRBV29-1 with TRBJ1-1; tentatively, D is TRBD1 (5 bases). The V end lost 4 bases, the J end lost 4 bases, and 13 bases lay between the germline ends. CDR1 is SQVTM, CDR2 ANQGSEA, per germline. This CDR3 region has 13 residues. The CDR3 reads CSVGPLGVTEAFF. CDR3 nucleotides: TGCAGCGTTGGACCCTTGGGGGTCACTGAAGCTTTCTTT.

The V gene is TRBV7-9, the J gene TRBJ2-7; D might be TRBD1 (5 bases). Germline V CDR1 and CDR2: SEHNR, FQNEAQ (reference sequence). CDR3 length equals 13 residues. V was pared by 1 base and J by 4 bases, with 8 bases between. CDR3 nucleotides: TGTGCCAGCAGCTTAGTGGCAGGGTACGAGCAGTACTTC. This translates into CASSLVAGYEQYF.

This clonotype was found a few times. The chain carries TRBV12-3 or TRBV12-4 and TRBJ2-1; 8 bases agree with TRBD2. V was clipped by 6 bases and J by 1 base; unmatched bases: 8. The CDR3 sequence is 16 residues long. The CDR3, as DNA: TGTGCCAGCAGCCCAAGCGGGGGAAGATCCTACAATGAGCAGTTCTTC. Translation: CASSPSGGRSYNEQFF.

This clonotype was found a few times. The chain couples TRBV12-3 or TRBV12-4 to TRBJ2-5; D is unresolved. V lost 5 bases and J 5 bases, leaving 15 bases between the germline ends. The CDR3 consists of 14 residues. The CDR3 is CASSLASPAETQYF. The CDR3 nucleotides are TGTGCCAGCAGTCTTGCTAGTCCGGCCGAGACCCAGTACTTC.

The rearrangement uses TRBV19 and TRBJ2-1, with TRBD2 identical over 10 bases. The CDR3 length is 15 residues. Germline CDR1 LNHDA, CDR2 SQIVND (reference sequence). Trimming took 5 bases from V and 8 from J; bases not matched to a gene: 9. The CDR3 sequence is CASSPAASGSYEQFF. The CDR3 nucleotides are TGTGCCAGTAGTCCTGCGGCTAGCGGGAGTTATGAGCAGTTCTTC.

Notes on this clonotype: The CDR3 does not close with the conserved phenylalanine or tryptophan, likely indicating a read error. As DNA, the CDR3 is TGTGCCAGCAGCCAAGAGGGACGGGCAGGGGAGACCCAGTACCTC. It specifies CASSQEGRAGETQYL. The chain employs TRBV4-2 and TRBJ2-5; D tentatively fits TRBD1 or TRBD2 (5 bases each). Germline V gene lookup returns CDR1 LGHNA and CDR2 YNFKEQ. This CDR3 comprises 15 residues. The V and J ends lost 0 bases and 5 bases respectively, with 13 bases between them.

The chain carries TRBV4-2 and TRBJ2-2; 12 bases match TRBD2. This CDR3 spans 19 amino acids. Germline CDR1 and CDR2: LGHNA and YNFKEQ. The V and J ends lost 5 bases and 0 bases, in that order; junction bases with no gene match: 10. The CDR3 DNA sequence: TGTGCCAGCAGCTCAGCGACTAGCGGGAGTCCGTCGAACACCGGGGAGCTGTTTTTT. It yields the protein CASSSATSGSPSNTGELFF.

This clonotype was seen more than once but under ten times. A junction boundary mismatches the germline segment, possibly from a read error. The genes are TRBV15 and TRBJ2-2; 8 bases map to TRBD1. There are 17 residues in the CDR3. The V gene's germline CDR1 is LNHNV and CDR2 YYDKDF (reference sequence). CDR3 residues: CATSRDRGPGNTRELFF. CDR3 bases: TGTGCCACCAGCAGAGACAGGGGGCCAGGGAACACCAGGGAGCTGTTTTTT. The complete variable domain, with remaining parts taken from reference TRBV15 and TRBJ2-2, reads DAMVIQNPRYQVTQFGKPVTLSCSQTLNHNVMYWYQQKSSQAPKLLFHYYDKDFNNEADTPDNFQSRRPNTSFCFLDIRSPGLGDTAMYLCATSRDRGPGNTRELFFGEGSRLTVL.

This clonotype was recorded a few times. The rearrangement joins TRBV20-1 to TRBJ2-5; D possibly corresponds to TRBD2 (6 bases). This CDR3 is built from 13 residues. From germline, CDR1 is DFQATT and CDR2 SNEGSKA (reference sequence). Deletions cut 6 bases from V and 1 base from J, with 12 bases between. The CDR3 nucleotides are TGCAGTGCCAGGGCGGGGTCCCAAGAGACCCAGTACTTC. Encoded protein: CSARAGSQETQYF.

The chain combines TRBV20-1 with TRBJ2-1, with D maybe TRBD2 (6 bases). Trimming removed 1 base at V and 5 bases at J, with 15 bases between. The CDR3 has 15 residues. The germline V gene encodes CDR1 DFQATT and CDR2 SNEGSKA (reference sequence). The CDR3 is CSARGLVGANNEQFF. Here the CDR3 DNA reads TGCAGTGCTAGAGGACTAGTTGGGGCTAACAATGAGCAGTTCTTC.

The chain links TRBV2 to TRBJ1-3, with a weak D call TRBD1 (5 bases). The CDR3 is 13 amino acids. V was clipped by 6 bases and J by 13 bases, with 19 bases between them. In germline, CDR1 is SNHLY, CDR2 FYNNEI. CDR3 nucleotides: TGTGCCAGCAGCGCGGGACGGTTGTTCCCGATATATTTT. Protein product: CASSAGRLFPIYF. The full variable domain, rest sourced from reference TRBV2 and TRBJ1-3, is EPEVTQTPSHQVTQMGQEVILRCVPISNHLYFYWYRQILGQKVEFLVSFYNNEISEKSEIFDDQFSVERPDGSNFTLKIRSTKLEDSAMYFCASSAGRLFPIYFGEGSWLTVV.

This clonotype showed up just a few times. This chain connects TRBV11-2 to TRBJ2-7; the D gene is possibly TRBD1 (5 bases). The CDR3 has 16 amino acids. Germline V gene lookup returns CDR1 SGHAT and CDR2 FQNNGV. Trimming pared 5 bases from V and 5 bases from J, leaving 22 bases between. The CDR3 reads CASSGAGTLVSDEQYF. CDR3 DNA: TGTGCCAGCAGCGGGGCAGGCACGCTTGTCTCAGACGAGCAGTACTTC.

This clonotype was seen many times. The rearrangement uses TRBV7-9 and TRBJ1-1; D remains ambiguous. This CDR3 contains 12 residues. The germline V gene has CDR1 SEHNR and CDR2 FQNEAQ (reference sequence). Trimming removed 2 bases at V and 0 bases at J, with 1 base between. The CDR3 DNA follows: TGTGCCAGCAGCTTAATGAACACTGAAGCTTTCTTT. Translated, it gives CASSLMNTEAFF.

This clonotype was picked up a small number of times. V is TRBV25-1 and J is TRBJ2-5, with 9 bases aligning to TRBD2. The CDR3 is 18 amino acids. Germline loops: CDR1 MGHDK, CDR2 SYGVNS. V shed 1 base, J shed 5 bases, and the junction held 14 bases outside the gene matches. The DNA for the CDR3 is TGTGCCAGCAGTGAATGCGAGAATAGCGGGAGTTACTTCGAGACCCAGTACTTC. Translating gives CASSECENSGSYFETQYF.

The rearrangement uses TRBV28 and TRBJ2-6; D not resolved. The CDR3 contains 18 residues. From germline, CDR1 is MDHEN and CDR2 SYDVKM. Trimming cost V 6 bases and J 0 bases, with 18 bases left between them. The CDR3 nucleotides are TGTGCCAGCAGCAAACTCGCTGGGTCCCTCTCTGGGGCCAACGTCCTGACTTTC. Amino acids: CASSKLAGSLSGANVLTF.

The chain links TRBV28 to TRBJ2-7, with D tentatively TRBD1 (6 bases). With 2 bases removed from V and 4 bases from J, the gap between germline ends came to 15 bases. Germline lookup yields CDR1 MDHEN and CDR2 SYDVKM. This CDR3 spans 15 amino acids. CDR3 residues: CASSLNFRGVYEQYF. CDR3 in DNA: TGTGCCAGCAGTTTAAACTTCAGGGGAGTTTACGAGCAGTACTTC.

This clonotype was detected a few times. This chain links TRBV19 with TRBJ2-1; no reliable D call. Trimming took 3 bases from V and 6 from J, leaving 12 bases between them. Germline CDR1 LNHDA, CDR2 SQIVND (reference sequence). This CDR3 comprises 14 residues. The CDR3, as DNA: TGTGCCAGTAGTATCGGGTCGGCCGGCAATGAGCAGTTCTTC. It yields the protein CASSIGSAGNEQFF.

The V call is TRBV6-5, the J call TRBJ2-1; TRBD1 matches 8 bases. Germline V gene sequence: CDR1 MNHEY, CDR2 SVGAGI. The CDR3 is 13 amino acids. V lost 4 bases to trimming and J lost 9 bases; unmatched junction nucleotides: 5. The CDR3 DNA follows: TGTGCCAGCAGTTGGACAGGGCAGGGTGAGCAGTTCTTC. Translated, it gives CASSWTGQGEQFF.

This clonotype was counted a few times. The chain is built from TRBV11-2 and TRBJ2-1; D gene ambiguous. Per germline, CDR1 SGHAT and CDR2 FQNNGV. Trimming stripped 7 bases from V and 5 bases from J, with 9 bases between. The CDR3 is made up of 12 amino acids. The DNA of the CDR3 is TGTGCCAGCACCGAGCTGCACAATGAGCAGTTCTTC. Amino acids: CASTELHNEQFF.

Only a few counts were recorded for this clonotype. The junction shows a germline mismatch at one end, possibly a read error. The chain has TRBV4-1 and TRBJ2-7; 13 nucleotides match TRBD2. The CDR3 is made up of 16 amino acids. The germline CDR1 and CDR2 sequences are MGHRA and YSYEKL. CDR3 DNA: TGCGTCAGCAGCCACGGAACCGGGACTAGCGGGAACGAGCAGTACTTC. Protein product: CVSSHGTGTSGNEQYF.

This chain connects TRBV20-1 to TRBJ2-5; possibly TRBD1 or TRBD2 for D (6 bases each). Looked up from germline, CDR1 is DFQATT and CDR2 is SNEGSKA (reference sequence). The CDR3 is made up of 13 amino acids. Trimming stripped 0 bases from V and 11 bases from J, with 16 bases between. CDR3 in DNA: TGCAGTGCTAGAGATGGGGGGCGCGGAGAGCAGTACTTC. This gives the protein CSARDGGRGEQYF.

The CDR3 spells CASSVLAGIGYTF. The CDR3 DNA reads as TGTGCCAGCAGCGTATTAGCGGGGATAGGCTACACCTTC. The chain joins TRBV9 to TRBJ1-2; the D is unclear. Germline V CDR1 and CDR2: SGDLS, YYNGEE. The CDR3 runs 13 residues. Trimming shortened V by 1 base and J by 8 bases, and 12 bases separated the two germline ends.